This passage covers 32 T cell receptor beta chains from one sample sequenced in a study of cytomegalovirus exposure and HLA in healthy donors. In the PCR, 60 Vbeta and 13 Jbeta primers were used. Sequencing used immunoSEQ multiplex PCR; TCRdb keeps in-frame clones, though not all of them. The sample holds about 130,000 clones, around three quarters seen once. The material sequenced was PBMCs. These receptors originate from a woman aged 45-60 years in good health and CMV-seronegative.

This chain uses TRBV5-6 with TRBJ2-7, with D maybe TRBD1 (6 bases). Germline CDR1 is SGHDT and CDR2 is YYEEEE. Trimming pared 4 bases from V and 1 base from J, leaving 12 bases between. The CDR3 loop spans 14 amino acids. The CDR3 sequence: CASSPYRVSYEQYV. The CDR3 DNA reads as TGTGCCAGCAGCCCTTACAGGGTTTCCTACGAGCAGTACGTC.

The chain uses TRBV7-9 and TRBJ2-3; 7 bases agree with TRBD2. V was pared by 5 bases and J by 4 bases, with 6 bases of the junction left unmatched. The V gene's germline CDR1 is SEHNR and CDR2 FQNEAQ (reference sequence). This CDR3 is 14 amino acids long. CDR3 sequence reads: CASSPRGLPDTQYF. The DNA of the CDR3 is TGTGCCAGCAGCCCGCGGGGACTACCAGATACGCAGTATTTT.

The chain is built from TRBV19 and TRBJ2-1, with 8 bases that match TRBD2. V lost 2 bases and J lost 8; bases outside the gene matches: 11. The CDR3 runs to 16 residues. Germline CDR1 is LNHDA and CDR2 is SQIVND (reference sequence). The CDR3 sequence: CASSILSGGSWDEQFF. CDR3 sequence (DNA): TGTGCCAGTAGTATACTAAGCGGGGGTTCCTGGGATGAGCAGTTCTTC. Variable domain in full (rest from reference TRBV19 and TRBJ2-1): DGGITQSPKYLFRKEGQNVTLSCEQNLNHDAMYWYRQDPGQGLRLIYYSQIVNDFQKGDIAEGYSVSREKKESFPLTVTSAQKNPTAFYLCASSILSGGSWDEQFFGPGTRLTVL.

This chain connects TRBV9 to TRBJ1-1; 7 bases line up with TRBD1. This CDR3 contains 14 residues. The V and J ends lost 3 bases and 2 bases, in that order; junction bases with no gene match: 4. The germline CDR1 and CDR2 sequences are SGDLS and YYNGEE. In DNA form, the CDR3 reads TGTGCCAGCAGCGCCGGGACAGCCAACACTGAAGCTTTCTTT. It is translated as CASSAGTANTEAFF.

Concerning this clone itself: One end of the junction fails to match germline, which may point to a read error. The CDR3 nucleotides read TGCAGCGTGCGGGACAGCGACAATCAGCCCCAGAATTTT. It encodes CSVRDSDNQPQNF. The V gene is TRBV29-1, the J gene TRBJ1-5; 7 nucleotides match TRBD1. The CDR3 is 13 residues long. Germline V gives CDR1 SQVTM, CDR2 ANQGSEA.

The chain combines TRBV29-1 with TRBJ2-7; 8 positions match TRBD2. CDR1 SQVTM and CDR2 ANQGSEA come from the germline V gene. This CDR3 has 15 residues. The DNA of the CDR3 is TGCACCCAGGTCCAGCGGGAGAATCGGGCCTACGAGCAGTACTTC. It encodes CTQVQRENRAYEQYF.

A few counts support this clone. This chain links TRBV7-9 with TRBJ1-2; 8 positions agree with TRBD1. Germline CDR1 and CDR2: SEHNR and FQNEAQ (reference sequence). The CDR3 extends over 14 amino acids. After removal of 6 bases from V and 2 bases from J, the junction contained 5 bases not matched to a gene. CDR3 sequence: CASRPTGVNYGYTF. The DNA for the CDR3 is TGTGCCAGCAGGCCGACAGGGGTGAACTATGGCTACACCTTC.

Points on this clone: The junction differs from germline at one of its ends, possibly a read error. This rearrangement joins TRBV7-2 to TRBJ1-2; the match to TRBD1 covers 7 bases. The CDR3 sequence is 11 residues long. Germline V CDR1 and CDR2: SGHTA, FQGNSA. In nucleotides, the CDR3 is TGTGCCAGCAGCATGCGACAGGGTCGGGCCTTC. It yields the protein CASSMRQGRAF.

DNA of the CDR3: TGTGCCAGCAGTCTTGGGACAGGGAGCTTCACAGATACGCAGTATTTT. Amino acids: CASSLGTGSFTDTQYF. The chain recombines TRBV28 with TRBJ2-3, with TRBD1 identical over 9 bases. Trimming took 5 bases from V and 2 from J; bases not matched to a gene: 8. Germline values: CDR1 MDHEN, CDR2 SYDVKM. The CDR3 consists of 16 residues.

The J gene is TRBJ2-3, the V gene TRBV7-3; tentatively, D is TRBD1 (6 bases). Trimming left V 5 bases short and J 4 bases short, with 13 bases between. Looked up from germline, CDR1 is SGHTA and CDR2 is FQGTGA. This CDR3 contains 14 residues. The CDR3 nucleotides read TGTGCCAGCAGCCAACAGGGACCCTCAGATACGCAGTATTTT. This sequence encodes CASSQQGPSDTQYF.

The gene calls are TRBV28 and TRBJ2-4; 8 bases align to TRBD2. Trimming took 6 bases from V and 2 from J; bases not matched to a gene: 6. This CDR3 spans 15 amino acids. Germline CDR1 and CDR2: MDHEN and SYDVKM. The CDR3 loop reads CASSLSGKTKNIQYF. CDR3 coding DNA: TGTGCCAGCAGCCTTAGCGGGAAAACCAAAAACATTCAGTACTTC.

CDR3 coding DNA: TGCAGCGTTGCCGGGACTGCGGGCTACACCTTC. It yields the protein CSVAGTAGYTF. The rearrangement joins TRBV29-1 to TRBJ1-2, with a tentative D call TRBD1 (5 bases). Germline-derived CDR1 and CDR2 are SQVTM and ANQGSEA. The V and J ends lost 4 bases and 8 bases respectively, with 11 bases between them. This CDR3 region has 11 residues.

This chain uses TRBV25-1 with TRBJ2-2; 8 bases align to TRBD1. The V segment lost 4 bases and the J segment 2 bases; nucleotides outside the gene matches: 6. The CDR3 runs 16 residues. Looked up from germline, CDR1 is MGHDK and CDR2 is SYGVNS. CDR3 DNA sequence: TGTGCCAGCAGTGCACCCGGGACAGGAAACACCGGGGAGCTGTTTTTT. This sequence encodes CASSAPGTGNTGELFF.

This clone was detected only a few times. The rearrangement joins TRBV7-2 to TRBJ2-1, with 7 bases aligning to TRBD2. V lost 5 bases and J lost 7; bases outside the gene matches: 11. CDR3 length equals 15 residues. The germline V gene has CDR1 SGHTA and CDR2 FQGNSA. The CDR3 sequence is CASSLGGRADNEQFF. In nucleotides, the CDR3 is TGTGCCAGCAGCCTGGGGGGGAGGGCGGATAATGAGCAGTTCTTC.

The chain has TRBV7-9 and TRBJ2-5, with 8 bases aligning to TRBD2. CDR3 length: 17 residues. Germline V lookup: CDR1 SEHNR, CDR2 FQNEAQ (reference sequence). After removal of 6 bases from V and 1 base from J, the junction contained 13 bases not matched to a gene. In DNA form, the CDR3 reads TGTGCCAGCAGTTTGGTAGCGGGACCCCCCGGCCAAGAGACCCAGTACTTC. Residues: CASSLVAGPPGQETQYF.

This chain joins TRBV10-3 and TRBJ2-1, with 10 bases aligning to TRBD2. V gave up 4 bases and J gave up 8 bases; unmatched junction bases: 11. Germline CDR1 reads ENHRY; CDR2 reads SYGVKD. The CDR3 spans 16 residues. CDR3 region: CAISGSSGSFNDEQFF. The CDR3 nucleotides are TGTGCCATCAGTGGGTCTAGCGGGAGTTTCAATGATGAGCAGTTCTTC.

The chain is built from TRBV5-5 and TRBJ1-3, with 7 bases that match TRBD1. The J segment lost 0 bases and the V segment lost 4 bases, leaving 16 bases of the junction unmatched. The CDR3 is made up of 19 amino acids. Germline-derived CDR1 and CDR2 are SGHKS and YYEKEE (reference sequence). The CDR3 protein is CASSRLSVTGPVSGNTIYF. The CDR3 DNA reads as TGTGCCAGCAGCCGCCTGTCGGTGACAGGGCCGGTCTCTGGAAACACCATATATTTT.

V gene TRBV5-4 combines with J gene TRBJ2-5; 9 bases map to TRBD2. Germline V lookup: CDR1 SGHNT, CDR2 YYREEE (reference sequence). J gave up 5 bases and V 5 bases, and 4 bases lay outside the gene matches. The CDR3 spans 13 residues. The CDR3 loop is CASRVAGVETQYF. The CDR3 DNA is TGTGCCAGCAGGGTAGCGGGAGTTGAGACCCAGTACTTC. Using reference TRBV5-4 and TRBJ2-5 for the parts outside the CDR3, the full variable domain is ETGVTQSPTHLIKTRGQQVTLRCSSQSGHNTVSWYQQALGQGPQFIFQYYREEENGRGNFPPRFSGLQFPNYSSELNVNALELDDSALYLCASRVAGVETQYFGPGTRLLVL.

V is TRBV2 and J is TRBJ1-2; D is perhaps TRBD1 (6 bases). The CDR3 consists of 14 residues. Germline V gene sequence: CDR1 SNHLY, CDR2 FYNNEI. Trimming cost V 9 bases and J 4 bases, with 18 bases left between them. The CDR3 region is CARGYRELPYGYTF. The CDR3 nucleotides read TGTGCCAGGGGGTACAGGGAGCTTCCCTATGGCTACACCTTC.

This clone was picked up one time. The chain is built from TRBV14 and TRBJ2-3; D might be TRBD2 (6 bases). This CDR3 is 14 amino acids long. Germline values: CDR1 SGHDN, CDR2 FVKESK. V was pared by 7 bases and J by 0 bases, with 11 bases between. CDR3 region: CASTRGTSTDTQYF. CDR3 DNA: TGTGCCAGCACACGGGGGACTAGCACAGATACGCAGTATTTT.

CDR3 in DNA: TGTGCCAGTAGGGTTGGGGGGGGCACTGAAGCTTTCTTT. It codes for CASRVGGGTEAFF. The rearrangement joins TRBV19 to TRBJ1-1, with D perhaps TRBD1 (5 bases). This CDR3 contains 13 residues. CDR1 and CDR2 from the germline V gene are LNHDA and SQIVND (reference sequence). V lost 6 bases and J 4 bases, leaving 12 bases between the germline ends.

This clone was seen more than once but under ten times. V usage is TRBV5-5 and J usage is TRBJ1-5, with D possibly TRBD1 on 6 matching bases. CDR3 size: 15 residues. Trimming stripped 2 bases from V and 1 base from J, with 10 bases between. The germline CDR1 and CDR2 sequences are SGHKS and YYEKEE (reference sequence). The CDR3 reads CASSFRQESNQPQHF. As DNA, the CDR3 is TGTGCCAGCAGCTTCCGACAGGAGAGCAATCAGCCCCAGCATTTT.

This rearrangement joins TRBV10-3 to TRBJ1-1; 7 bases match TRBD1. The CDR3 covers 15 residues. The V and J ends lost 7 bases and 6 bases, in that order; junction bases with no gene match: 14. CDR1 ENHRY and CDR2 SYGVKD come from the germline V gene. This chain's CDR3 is CAIKGAAMGGSEAFF. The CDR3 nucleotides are TGTGCCATCAAGGGGGCAGCAATGGGAGGTTCTGAAGCTTTCTTT.

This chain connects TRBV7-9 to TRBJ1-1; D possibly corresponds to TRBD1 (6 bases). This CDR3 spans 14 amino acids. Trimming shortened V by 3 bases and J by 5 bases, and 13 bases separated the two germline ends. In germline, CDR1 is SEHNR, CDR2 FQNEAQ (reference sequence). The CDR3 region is CASSFLQGETEAFF. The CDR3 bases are TGTGCCAGCAGCTTTTTACAGGGAGAAACTGAAGCTTTCTTT.

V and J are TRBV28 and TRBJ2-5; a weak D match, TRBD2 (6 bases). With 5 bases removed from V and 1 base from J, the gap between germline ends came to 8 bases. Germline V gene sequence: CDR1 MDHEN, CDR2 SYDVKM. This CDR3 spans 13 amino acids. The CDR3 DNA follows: TGTGCCAGCAGTCTCGGGGGCCAAGAGACCCAGTACTTC. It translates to CASSLGGQETQYF.

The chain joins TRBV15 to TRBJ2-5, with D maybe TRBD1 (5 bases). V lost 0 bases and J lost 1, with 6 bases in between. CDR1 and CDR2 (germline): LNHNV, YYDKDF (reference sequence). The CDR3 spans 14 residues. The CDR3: CATSRDRAQETQYF. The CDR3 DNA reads TGTGCCACCAGCAGAGACAGGGCCCAAGAGACCCAGTACTTC.

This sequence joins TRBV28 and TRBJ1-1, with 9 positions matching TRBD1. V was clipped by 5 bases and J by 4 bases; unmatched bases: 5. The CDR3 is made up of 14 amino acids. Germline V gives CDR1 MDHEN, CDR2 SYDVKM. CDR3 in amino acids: CASSRTGAFTEAFF. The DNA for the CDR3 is TGTGCCAGCAGTAGGACAGGGGCCTTCACTGAAGCTTTCTTT.

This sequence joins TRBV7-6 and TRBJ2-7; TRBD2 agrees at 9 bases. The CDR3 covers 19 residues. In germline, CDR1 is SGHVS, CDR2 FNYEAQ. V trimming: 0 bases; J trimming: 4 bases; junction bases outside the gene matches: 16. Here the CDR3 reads CASSLARVLAGRALYEQYV. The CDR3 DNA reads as TGTGCCAGCAGCTTAGCGAGGGTCCTAGCGGGACGGGCACTTTACGAGCAGTACGTC.

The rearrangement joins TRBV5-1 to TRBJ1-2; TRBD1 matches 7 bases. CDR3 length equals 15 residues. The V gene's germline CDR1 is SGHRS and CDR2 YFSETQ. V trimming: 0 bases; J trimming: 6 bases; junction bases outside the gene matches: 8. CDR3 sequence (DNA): TGCGCCAGCAGCTTGGCCCGGACAGGCGGTGATGGCTACACCTTC. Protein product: CASSLARTGGDGYTF.

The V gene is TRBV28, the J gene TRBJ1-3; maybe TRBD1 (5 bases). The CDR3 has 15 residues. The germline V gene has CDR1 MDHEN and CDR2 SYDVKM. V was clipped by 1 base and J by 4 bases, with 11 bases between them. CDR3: CASSLFAGFGNTIYF. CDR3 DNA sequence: TGTGCCAGCAGTTTATTTGCAGGGTTCGGAAACACCATATATTTT.

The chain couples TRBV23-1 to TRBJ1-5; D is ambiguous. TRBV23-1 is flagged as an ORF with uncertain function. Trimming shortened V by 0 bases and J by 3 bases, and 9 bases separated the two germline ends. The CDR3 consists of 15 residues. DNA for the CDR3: TGCGCCAGCAGTCAATCGAGGGCAGTCAATCAGCCCCAGCATTTT. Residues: CASSQSRAVNQPQHF.

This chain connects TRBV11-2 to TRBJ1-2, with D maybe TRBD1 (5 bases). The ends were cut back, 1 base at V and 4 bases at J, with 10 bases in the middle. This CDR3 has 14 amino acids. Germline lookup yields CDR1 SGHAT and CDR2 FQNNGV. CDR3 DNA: TGTGCCAGCAGCTTAGCCGGGGGTAGCTATGGCTACACCTTC. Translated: CASSLAGGSYGYTF. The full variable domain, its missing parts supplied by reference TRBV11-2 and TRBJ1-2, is EAGVAQSPRYKIIEKRQSVAFWCNPISGHATLYWYQQILGQGPKLLIQFQNNGVVDDSQLPKDRFSAERLKGVDSTLKIQPAKLEDSAVYLCASSLAGGSYGYTFGSGTRLTVV.